This T cell receptor beta chain emerged from a study of identical twins. The V and J ends lost 3 bases and 3 bases, in that order; junction bases with no gene match: 14. CDR3 length: 18 amino acids. Germline CDR1 is LGHNA and CDR2 is YNFKEQ. One entry per CDR3 protein results from TCRdb running MiXCR on the 5' RACE reads. The repertoire has 500,000 to 550,000 distinct CDR3 sequences, 20% to 25% of them found once; the top ten carry about 0.91%. This clonotype was counted many times. The same sample was also studied in work on T cells expressing NK-cell markers.

Sequencing was performed on CD4+ T cells sorted from blood. The J gene is TRBJ2-1, the V gene TRBV4-2; the match to TRBD2 covers 7 bases. The receptor was derived from a woman younger than 30 in good health. CDR3 nucleotides: TGTGCCAGCAGCCAGCTGGCAAGGGGCGGGGGTAACTACAATGAGCAGTTCTTC. Translating gives CASSQLARGGGNYNEQFF.